This record looks at one TCR beta chain sequence and its context. Its antigen is currently unknown. This sample was taken from a study of T-cell reconstitution after alpha-beta-depleted transplantation in children. Germline V gene data show CDR1 as SGHTA and CDR2 as FQGNSA. Trimming stripped 2 bases from V and 5 bases from J, with 16 bases between. This CDR3 is built from 15 residues. TCRbeta library preparation incorporated unique molecular identifiers. TCRdb re-called the PCR reads with MiXCR, one entry per CDR3 protein. The data hold a few hundred thousand distinct CDR3 sequences, with 25% to 30% observed a single time. Study-level findings and limits: There were some patients whose high TCRbeta diversity at day 60 came from surviving recipient T cells and thymic progenitors. Once a year had passed after transplant, T-cell counts and diversity came mostly from newly produced T cells. Several hundred expanded graft clones reportedly were the source of alpha-beta T cells about two months after transplant.

The TCR originated in a boy under two years old with Wiskott-Aldrich syndrome, due to receive a stem cell transplant. The chain recombines TRBV7-2 with TRBJ2-7; D is possibly TRBD2 (5 bases). Specimen: PBMCs, collected before TCRalphabeta/CD19-depleted stem cell transplant. The CDR3 coding sequence is TGTGCCAGCAGCTTACGGTGGAGGCGGGCGGACGAGCAGTACTTC. The encoded protein is CASSLRWRRADEQYF. Using reference TRBV7-2 and TRBJ2-7 for the parts outside the CDR3, the full variable domain is GAGVSQSPSNKVTEKGKDVELRCDPISGHTALYWYRQSLGQGLEFLIYFQGNSAPDKSGLPSDRFSAERTGGSVSTLTIQRTQQEDSAVYLCASSLRWRRADEQYFGPGTRLTVT.